This T cell receptor beta chain was obtained from a study of beta chain features in type 1 diabetes. With respect to this clone: The antigen remains unidentified.

V was trimmed by 5 bases and J by 9 bases, leaving 18 bases between them. This CDR3 is built from 14 residues. Germline CDR1 SGHNT, CDR2 YYREEE (reference sequence). Broader study findings: In all four CD4+ subsets, TCRB CDR3 length was significantly, moderately reduced in type 1 diabetes.

Expressed TCRB transcripts were sequenced because the isolated RNA had all been reverse transcribed beforehand. TCRdb's table, derived via immunoSEQ multiplex PCR, lists solely in-frame clones and lacks some. Among about 250,000 clones listed, roughly a tenth were seen once. This chain links TRBV5-4 with TRBJ2-1; tentative D call: TRBD1 (6 bases). Sequenced input: naive CD4+ T cells from blood. The receptor was isolated from a man aged 25 to 40 with type 1 diabetes. CDR3 in amino acids: CASRPTRDIGEQFF. CDR3 DNA sequence: TGTGCCAGCAGGCCTACAAGGGACATAGGTGAGCAGTTCTTC.